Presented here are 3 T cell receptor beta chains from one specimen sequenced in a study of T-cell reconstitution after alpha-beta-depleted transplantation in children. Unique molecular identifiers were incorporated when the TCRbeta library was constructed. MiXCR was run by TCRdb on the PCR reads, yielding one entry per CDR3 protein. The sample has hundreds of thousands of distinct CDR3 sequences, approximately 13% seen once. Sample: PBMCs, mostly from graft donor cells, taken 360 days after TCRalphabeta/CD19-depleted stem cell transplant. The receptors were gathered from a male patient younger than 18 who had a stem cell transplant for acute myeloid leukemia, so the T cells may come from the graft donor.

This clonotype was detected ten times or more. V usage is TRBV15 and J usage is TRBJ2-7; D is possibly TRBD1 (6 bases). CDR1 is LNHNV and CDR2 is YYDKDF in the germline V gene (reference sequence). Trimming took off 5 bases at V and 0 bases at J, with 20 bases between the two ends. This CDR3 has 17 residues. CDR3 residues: CATSPLEQGYPSYEQYF. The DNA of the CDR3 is TGTGCCACCAGCCCCCTAGAACAGGGTTATCCCTCCTACGAGCAGTACTTC. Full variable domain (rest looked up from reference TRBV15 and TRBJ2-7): DAMVIQNPRYQVTQFGKPVTLSCSQTLNHNVMYWYQQKSSQAPKLLFHYYDKDFNNEADTPDNFQSRRPNTSFCFLDIRSPGLGDTAMYLCATSPLEQGYPSYEQYFGPGTRLTVT.

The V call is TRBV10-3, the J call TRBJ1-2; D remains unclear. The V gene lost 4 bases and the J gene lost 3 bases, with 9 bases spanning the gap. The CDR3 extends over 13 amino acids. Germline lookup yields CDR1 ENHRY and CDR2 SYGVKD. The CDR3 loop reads CAISGSPYYGYTF. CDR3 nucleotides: TGTGCCATCAGTGGGAGCCCCTACTATGGCTACACCTTC.

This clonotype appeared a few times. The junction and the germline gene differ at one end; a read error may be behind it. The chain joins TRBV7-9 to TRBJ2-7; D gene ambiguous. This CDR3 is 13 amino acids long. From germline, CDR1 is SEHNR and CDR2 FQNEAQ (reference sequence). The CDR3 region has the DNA TGTGCCAGCAGCTTAGTTACAGACCGTACCCCACGCTTC. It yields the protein CASSLVTDRTPRF.